What follows are 8 T cell receptor beta chains derived from one specimen sequenced in a study of breast tumors, draining lymph nodes, adjacent tissues. TCRdb independently ran MiXCR on the multiplex PCR reads; one entry per CDR3 protein. The sample shows approximately 180,000 distinct CDR3 sequences, approximately 30% of them seen only once. The lymph nodes were axillary draining lymph nodes from breast cancer patients. Sequencing used axillary lymph node tissue. The receptor source for this set is a female donor with breast cancer. Some clones in this sample may be carry-over from other donors' samples.

This chain links TRBV4-2 with TRBJ2-5; 8 bases are a match to TRBD1. V trimming: 2 bases; J trimming: 1 base; junction bases outside the gene matches: 9. This CDR3 contains 17 residues. Germline-derived CDR1 and CDR2 are LGHNA and YNFKEQ. Written as DNA, the CDR3 is TGTGCCAGCAGCCAAAGGGCAGGGGGCTCCCTCCAAGAGACCCAGTACTTC. Its translation: CASSQRAGGSLQETQYF.

This rearrangement joins TRBV20-1 to TRBJ2-6, with D perhaps given as TRBD1 or TRBD2 (5 bases each). Germline CDR1 is DFQATT and CDR2 is SNEGSKA (reference sequence). V shed 5 bases and J shed 0 bases, with 14 bases lying between them. The CDR3 spans 16 residues. This CDR3 is CSAAQGRRSGANVLTF. The CDR3 DNA reads as TGCAGTGCTGCCCAGGGACGGCGCTCTGGGGCCAACGTCCTGACTTTC.

This clonotype came up many times. The V call is TRBV14, the J call TRBJ2-7, with 7 positions matching TRBD2. J gave up 6 bases and V 4 bases, and 0 bases lay outside the gene matches. The germline gives CDR1 SGHDN, CDR2 FVKESK. This CDR3 has 11 amino acids. As DNA, the CDR3 is TGTGCCAGCAGCCCGGGAGGCGAGCAGTACTTC. It is translated as CASSPGGEQYF.

This clonotype was found many times. This sequence joins TRBV4-3 and TRBJ2-3, with 7 bases aligning to TRBD2. The germline gives CDR1 LGHNA, CDR2 YSLEER. This CDR3 is built from 17 residues. The trim removed 4 bases at V and 3 bases at J, leaving 13 bases unmatched. CDR3 protein: CASSPRPEGGPTDTQYF. The CDR3 coding sequence is TGCGCCAGCAGCCCCCGGCCTGAGGGAGGGCCAACAGATACGCAGTATTTT.

A remark on this clonotype: One junction end does not reproduce the germline sequence, and a read error may be involved. The V and J genes are TRBV20-1 and TRBJ1-5; maybe TRBD1 (6 bases). There are 15 residues in the CDR3. Germline V lookup: CDR1 DFQATT, CDR2 SNEGSKA (reference sequence). The CDR3 region has the DNA TGCAGTGCAGTCCGGGGGGCATCTAGCACTCAGCCCCAGCATTTT. Translated: CSAVRGASSTQPQHF.

With regard to this clonotype: A single base separates this from a much larger clone, so it may be a read error. Since the CDR3 does not end with the conserved phenylalanine or tryptophan, this likely comes from a read error. The rearrangement uses TRBV7-6 and TRBJ2-7; D is possibly TRBD1 or TRBD2 (5 bases each). V lost 2 bases to trimming and J lost 3 bases, with 11 bases between them. Germline CDR1 SGHVS, CDR2 FNYEAQ. This CDR3 contains 14 residues. The CDR3 loop reads CASSLSGLGYEQYS. CDR3 bases: TGTGCCAGCAGCTTATCGGGGCTTGGCTACGAGCAGTACTCC.

This clonotype came up a few times. Given a much more abundant clone one base away, this may be a read error. V and J are TRBV6-1 and TRBJ1-6; 10 bases are a match to TRBD1. The J segment lost 7 bases and the V segment lost 5 bases, leaving 14 bases of the junction unmatched. The CDR3 is 18 amino acids. CDR1 and CDR2 (germline): MNHNS, SASEGT. This CDR3 is CASSQTGQGSAWNSPLHF. The CDR3 DNA sequence: TGTGCCAGCAGTCAGACGGGACAGGGGAGCGCCTGGAATTCACCCCTCCACTTT.

This clonotype was seen repeatedly, ten times or more. V is TRBV5-6 and J is TRBJ2-3; 8 positions match TRBD2. The CDR3 has 16 amino acids. The ends lost 1 base at V and 6 bases at J; junction bases unmatched: 10. Germline CDR1 reads SGHDT; CDR2 reads YYEEEE. Written as DNA, the CDR3 is TGTGCCAGCAGCTTGCGTTGGCTAGCGGGTGGGGATACGCAGTATTTT. Amino acid sequence: CASSLRWLAGGDTQYF.